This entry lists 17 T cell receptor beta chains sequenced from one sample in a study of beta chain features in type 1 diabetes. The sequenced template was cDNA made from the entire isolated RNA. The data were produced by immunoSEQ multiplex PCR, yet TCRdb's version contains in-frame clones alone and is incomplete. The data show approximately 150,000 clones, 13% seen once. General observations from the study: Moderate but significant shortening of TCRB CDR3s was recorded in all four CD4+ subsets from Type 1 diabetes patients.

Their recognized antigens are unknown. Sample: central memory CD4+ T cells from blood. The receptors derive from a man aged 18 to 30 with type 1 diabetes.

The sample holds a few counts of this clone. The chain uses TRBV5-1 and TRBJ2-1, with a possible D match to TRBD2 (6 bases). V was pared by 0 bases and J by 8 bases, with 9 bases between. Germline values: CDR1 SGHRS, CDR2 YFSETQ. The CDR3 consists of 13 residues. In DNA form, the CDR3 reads TGCGCCAGCAGCTTGGCCGGGGACTATGAGCAGTTCTTC. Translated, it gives CASSLAGDYEQFF.

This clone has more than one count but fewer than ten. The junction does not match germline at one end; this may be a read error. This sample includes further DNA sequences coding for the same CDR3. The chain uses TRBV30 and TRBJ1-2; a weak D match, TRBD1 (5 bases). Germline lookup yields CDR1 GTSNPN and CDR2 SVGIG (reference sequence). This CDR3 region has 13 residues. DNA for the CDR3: TGTGCTTGGAGTGTACAGGCCAACTATGGCTACACCTTC. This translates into CAWSVQANYGYTF.

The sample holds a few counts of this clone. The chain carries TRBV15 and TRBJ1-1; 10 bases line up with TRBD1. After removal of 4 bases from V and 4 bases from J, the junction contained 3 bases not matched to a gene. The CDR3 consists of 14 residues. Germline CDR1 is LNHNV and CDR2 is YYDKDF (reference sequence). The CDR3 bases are TGTGCCACCAGCATCTGGGACAGGGGCACTGAAGCTTTCTTT. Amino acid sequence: CATSIWDRGTEAFF.

CDR3 residues: CASSSASTGEGTQYF. CDR3 in DNA: TGTGCCAGCAGCTCGGCGTCGACAGGGGAGGGGACCCAGTACTTC. The J gene is TRBJ2-5, the V gene TRBV7-6, with D maybe TRBD1 (8 bases). This CDR3 contains 15 residues. Trimming took off 4 bases at V and 7 bases at J, with 19 bases between the two ends. Germline V gene sequence: CDR1 SGHVS, CDR2 FNYEAQ.

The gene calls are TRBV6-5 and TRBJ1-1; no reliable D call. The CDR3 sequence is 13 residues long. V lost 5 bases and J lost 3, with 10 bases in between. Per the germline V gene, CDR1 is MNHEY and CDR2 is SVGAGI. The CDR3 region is CASSDFKDTEAFF. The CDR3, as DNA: TGTGCCAGCAGTGACTTTAAGGACACTGAAGCTTTCTTT.

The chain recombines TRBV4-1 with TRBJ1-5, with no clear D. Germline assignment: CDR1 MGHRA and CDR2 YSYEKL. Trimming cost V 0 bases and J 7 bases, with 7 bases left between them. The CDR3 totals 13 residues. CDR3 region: CASSQEAPQPQHF. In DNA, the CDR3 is TGCGCCAGCAGCCAAGAAGCTCCCCAGCCCCAGCATTTT.

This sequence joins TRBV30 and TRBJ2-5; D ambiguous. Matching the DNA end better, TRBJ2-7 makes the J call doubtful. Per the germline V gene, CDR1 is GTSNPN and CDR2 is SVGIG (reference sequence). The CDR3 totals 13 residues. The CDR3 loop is CAWSVHGSYEQYF. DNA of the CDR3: TGTGCCTGGAGTGTCCACGGATCCTACGAGCAGTACTTC.

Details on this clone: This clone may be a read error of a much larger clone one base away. The CDR3 nucleotides are TGTGCCAGCAGCGTCGACCGGGCGGGGGTCACCGGGGAGCTGTTTTTT. Encoded protein: CASSVDRAGVTGELFF. The chain is built from TRBV7-9 and TRBJ2-2, with 7 bases aligning to TRBD2. Germline V gives CDR1 SEHNR, CDR2 FQNEAQ (reference sequence). Trimming cost V 5 bases and J 4 bases; bases outside gene matches: 10. CDR3 size: 16 residues.

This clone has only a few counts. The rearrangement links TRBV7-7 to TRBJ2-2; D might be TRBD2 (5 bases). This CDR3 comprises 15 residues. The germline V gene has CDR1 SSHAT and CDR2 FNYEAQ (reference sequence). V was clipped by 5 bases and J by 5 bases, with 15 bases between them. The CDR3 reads CASSAFTGLTGELFF. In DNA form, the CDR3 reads TGTGCCAGCAGCGCGTTCACCGGACTTACCGGGGAGCTGTTTTTT. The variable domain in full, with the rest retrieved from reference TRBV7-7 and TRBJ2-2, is GAGVSQSPRYKVTKRGQDVTLRCDPISSHATLYWYQQALGQGPEFLTYFNYEAQPDKSGLPSDRFSAERPEGSISTLTIQRTEQRDSAMYRCASSAFTGLTGELFFGEGSRLTVL.

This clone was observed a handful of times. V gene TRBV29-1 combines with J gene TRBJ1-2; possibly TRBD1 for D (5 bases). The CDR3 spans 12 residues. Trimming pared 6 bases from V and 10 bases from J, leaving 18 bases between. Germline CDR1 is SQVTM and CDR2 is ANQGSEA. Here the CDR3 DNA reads TGCAGCGTCCAGGGACGGATTATGGACTACACCTTC. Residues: CSVQGRIMDYTF. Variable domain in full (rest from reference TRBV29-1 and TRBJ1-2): SAVISQKPSRDICQRGTSLTIQCQVDSQVTMMFWYRQQPGQSLTLIATANQGSEATYESGFVIDKFPISRPNLTFSTLTVSNMSPEDSSIYLCSVQGRIMDYTFGSGTRLTVV.

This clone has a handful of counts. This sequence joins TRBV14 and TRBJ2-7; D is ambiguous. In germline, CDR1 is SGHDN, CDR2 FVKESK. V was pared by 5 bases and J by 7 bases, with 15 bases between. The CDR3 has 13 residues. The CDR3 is CASSATRTGEQYF. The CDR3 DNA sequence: TGTGCCAGCAGCGCGACTCGGACCGGAGAGCAGTACTTC.

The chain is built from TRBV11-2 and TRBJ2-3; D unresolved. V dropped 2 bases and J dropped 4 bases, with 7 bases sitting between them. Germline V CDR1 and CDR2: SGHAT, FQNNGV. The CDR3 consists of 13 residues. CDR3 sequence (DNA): TGTGCCAGCAGCTTATCCGCGGCAGATACGCAGTATTTT. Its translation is CASSLSAADTQYF.

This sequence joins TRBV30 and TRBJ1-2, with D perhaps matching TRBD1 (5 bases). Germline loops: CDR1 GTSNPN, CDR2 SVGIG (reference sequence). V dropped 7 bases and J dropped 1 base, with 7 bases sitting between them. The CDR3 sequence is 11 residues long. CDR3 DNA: TGTGCCTCGGACAATAACTATGGCTACACCTTC. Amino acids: CASDNNYGYTF.

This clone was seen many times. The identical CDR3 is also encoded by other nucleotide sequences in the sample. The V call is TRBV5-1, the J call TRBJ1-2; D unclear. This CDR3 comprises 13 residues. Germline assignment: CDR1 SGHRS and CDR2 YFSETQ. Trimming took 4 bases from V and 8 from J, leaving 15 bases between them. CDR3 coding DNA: TGCGCCAGCAGCCCGGATCAGACCTGGGGCTACACCTTC. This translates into CASSPDQTWGYTF.

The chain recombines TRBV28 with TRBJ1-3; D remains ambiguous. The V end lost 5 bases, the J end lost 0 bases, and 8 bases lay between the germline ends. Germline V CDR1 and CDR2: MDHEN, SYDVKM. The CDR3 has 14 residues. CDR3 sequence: CASSPWASGNTIYF. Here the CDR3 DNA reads TGTGCCAGCAGTCCCTGGGCCTCTGGAAACACCATATATTTT.

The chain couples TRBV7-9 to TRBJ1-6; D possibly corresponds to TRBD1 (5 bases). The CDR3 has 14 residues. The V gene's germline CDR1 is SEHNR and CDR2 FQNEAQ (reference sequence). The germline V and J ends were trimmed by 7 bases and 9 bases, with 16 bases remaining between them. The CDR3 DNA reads TGTGCCAGCACCCGGGGTGGGGACTCTTCACCCCTCCACTTT. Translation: CASTRGGDSSPLHF.

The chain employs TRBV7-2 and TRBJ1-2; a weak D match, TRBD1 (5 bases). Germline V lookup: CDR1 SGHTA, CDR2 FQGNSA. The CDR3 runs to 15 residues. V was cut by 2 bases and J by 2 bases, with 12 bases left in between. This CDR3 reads CASSLNPGRNYGYTF. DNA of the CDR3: TGTGCCAGCAGCTTAAACCCAGGGAGGAACTATGGCTACACCTTC.